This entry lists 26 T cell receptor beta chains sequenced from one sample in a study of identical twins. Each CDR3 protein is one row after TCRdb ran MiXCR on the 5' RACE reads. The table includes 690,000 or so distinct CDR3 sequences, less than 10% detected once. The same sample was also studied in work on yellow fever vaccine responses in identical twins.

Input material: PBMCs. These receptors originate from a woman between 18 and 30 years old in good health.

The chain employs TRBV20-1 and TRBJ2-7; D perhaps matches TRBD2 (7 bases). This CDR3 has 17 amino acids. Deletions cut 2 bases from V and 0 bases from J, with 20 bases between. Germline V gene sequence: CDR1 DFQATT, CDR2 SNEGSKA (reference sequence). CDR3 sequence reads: CSARTRLGGLYSYEQYF. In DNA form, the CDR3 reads TGCAGTGCTAGAACCCGCTTGGGGGGGCTCTACTCCTACGAGCAGTACTTC.

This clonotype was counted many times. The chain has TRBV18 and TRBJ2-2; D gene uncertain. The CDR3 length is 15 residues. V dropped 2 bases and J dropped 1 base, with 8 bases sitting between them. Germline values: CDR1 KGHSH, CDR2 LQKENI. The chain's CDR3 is CASSPRERNTGELFF. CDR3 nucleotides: TGTGCCAGCTCACCAAGGGAAAGGAACACCGGGGAGCTGTTTTTT.

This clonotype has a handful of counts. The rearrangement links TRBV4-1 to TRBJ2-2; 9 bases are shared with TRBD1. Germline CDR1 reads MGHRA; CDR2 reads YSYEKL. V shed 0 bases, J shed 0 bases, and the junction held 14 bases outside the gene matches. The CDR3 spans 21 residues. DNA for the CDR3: TGCGCCAGCAGCCAAGATATTTTCGAGACAGGGGGTGAAACGAACACCGGGGAGCTGTTTTTT. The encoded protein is CASSQDIFETGGETNTGELFF.

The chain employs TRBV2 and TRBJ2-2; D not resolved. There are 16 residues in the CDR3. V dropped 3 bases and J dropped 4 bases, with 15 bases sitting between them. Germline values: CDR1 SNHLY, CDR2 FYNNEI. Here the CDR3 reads CASSDSGRTVTGELFF. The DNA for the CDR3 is TGTGCCAGCAGTGACTCAGGACGGACGGTCACCGGGGAGCTGTTTTTT.

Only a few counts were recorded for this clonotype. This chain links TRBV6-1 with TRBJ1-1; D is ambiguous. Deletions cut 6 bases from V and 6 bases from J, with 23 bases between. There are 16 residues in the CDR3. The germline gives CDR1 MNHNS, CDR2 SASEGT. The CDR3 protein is CASRLHPLVQRSEAFF. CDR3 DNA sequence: TGTGCCAGCAGACTCCACCCTCTAGTCCAGCGGTCTGAAGCTTTCTTT.

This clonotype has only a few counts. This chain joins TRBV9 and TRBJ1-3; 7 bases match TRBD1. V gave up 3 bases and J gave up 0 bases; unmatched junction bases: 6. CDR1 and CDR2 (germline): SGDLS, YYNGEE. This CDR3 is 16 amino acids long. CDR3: CASSGPGQSSGNTIYF. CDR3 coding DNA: TGTGCCAGCAGCGGACCGGGACAGAGCTCTGGAAACACCATATATTTT.

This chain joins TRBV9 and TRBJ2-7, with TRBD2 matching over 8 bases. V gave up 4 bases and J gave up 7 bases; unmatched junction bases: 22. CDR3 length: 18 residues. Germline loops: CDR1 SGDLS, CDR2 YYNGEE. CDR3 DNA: TGTGCCAGCAGCACCGGGACTGGCGGGAGGCAGTTGAGGGGAGAGCAGTACTTC. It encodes CASSTGTGGRQLRGEQYF.

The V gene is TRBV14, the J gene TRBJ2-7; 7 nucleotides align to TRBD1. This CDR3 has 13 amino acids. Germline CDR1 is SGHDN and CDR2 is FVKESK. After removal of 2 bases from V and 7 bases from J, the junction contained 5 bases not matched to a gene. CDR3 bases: TGTGCCAGCAGCCAAATACCGGGACAGGAGCAGTACTTC. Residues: CASSQIPGQEQYF.

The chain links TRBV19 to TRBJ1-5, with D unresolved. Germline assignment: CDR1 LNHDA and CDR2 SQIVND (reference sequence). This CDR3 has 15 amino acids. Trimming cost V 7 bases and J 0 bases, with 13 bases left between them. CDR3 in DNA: TGTGCCAGTACCAAAAGGACGGATAGCAATCAGCCCCAGCATTTT. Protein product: CASTKRTDSNQPQHF.

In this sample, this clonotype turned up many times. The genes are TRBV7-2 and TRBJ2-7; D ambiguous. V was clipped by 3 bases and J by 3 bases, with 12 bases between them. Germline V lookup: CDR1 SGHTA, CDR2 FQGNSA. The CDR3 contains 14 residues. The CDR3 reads CASSFSFLLYEQYF. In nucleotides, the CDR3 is TGTGCCAGCAGCTTTTCGTTCCTACTCTACGAGCAGTACTTC.

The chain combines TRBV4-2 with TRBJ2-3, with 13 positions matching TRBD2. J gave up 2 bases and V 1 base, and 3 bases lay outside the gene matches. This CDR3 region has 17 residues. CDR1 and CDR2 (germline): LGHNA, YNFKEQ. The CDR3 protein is CASSQGTSGSSTDTQYF. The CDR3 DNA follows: TGTGCCAGCAGCCAAGGGACTAGCGGGAGTTCCACAGATACGCAGTATTTT.

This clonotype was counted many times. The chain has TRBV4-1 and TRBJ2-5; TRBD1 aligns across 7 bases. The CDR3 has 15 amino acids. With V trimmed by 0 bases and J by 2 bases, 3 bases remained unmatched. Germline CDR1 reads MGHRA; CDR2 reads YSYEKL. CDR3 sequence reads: CASSQEPGQQETQYF. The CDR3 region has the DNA TGCGCCAGCAGCCAAGAACCGGGACAGCAAGAGACCCAGTACTTC.

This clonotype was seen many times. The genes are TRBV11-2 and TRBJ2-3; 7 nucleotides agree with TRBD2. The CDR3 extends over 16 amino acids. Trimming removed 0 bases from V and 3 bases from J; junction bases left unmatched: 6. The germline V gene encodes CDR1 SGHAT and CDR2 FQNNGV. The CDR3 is CASSLDRPSGTDTQYF. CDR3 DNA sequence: TGTGCCAGCAGCTTAGACCGGCCTAGCGGTACAGATACGCAGTATTTT. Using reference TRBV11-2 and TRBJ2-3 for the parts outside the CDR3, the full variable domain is EAGVAQSPRYKIIEKRQSVAFWCNPISGHATLYWYQQILGQGPKLLIQFQNNGVVDDSQLPKDRFSAERLKGVDSTLKIQPAKLEDSAVYLCASSLDRPSGTDTQYFGPGTRLTVL.

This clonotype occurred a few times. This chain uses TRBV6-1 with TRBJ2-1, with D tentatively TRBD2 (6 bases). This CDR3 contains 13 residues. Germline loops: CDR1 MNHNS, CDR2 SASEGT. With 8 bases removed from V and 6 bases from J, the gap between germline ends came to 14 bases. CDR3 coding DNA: TGTGCCAGCGAGGAGGGGTATGGCAATGAGCAGTTCTTC. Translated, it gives CASEEGYGNEQFF.

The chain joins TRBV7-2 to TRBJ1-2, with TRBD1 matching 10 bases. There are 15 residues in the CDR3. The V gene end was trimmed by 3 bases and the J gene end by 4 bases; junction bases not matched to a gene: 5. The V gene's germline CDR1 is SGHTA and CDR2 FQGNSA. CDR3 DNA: TGTGCCAGCAGCTTCGACAGGGGGCTGAGCTATGGCTACACCTTC. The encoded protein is CASSFDRGLSYGYTF.

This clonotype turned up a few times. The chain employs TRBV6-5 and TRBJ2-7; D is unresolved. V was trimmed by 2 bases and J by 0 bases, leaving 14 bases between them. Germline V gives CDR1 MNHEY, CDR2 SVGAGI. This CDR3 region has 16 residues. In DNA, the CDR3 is TGTGCCAGCAGTTACCTCTCTCGGCAGAACTCCTACGAGCAGTACTTC. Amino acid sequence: CASSYLSRQNSYEQYF.

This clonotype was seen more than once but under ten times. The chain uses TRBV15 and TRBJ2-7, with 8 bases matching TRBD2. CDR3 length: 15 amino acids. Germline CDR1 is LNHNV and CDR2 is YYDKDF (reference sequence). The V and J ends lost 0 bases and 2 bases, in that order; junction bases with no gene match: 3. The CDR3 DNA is TGTGCCACCAGCAGAGAGAGGACTAGCCCCTACGAGCAGTACTTC. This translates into CATSRERTSPYEQYF.

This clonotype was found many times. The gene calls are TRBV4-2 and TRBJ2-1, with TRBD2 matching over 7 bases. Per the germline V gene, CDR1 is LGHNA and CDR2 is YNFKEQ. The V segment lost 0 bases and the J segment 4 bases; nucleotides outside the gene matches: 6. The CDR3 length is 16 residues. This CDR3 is CASSQDLAARYNEQFF. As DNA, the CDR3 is TGTGCCAGCAGCCAAGACCTAGCGGCCCGTTACAATGAGCAGTTCTTC.

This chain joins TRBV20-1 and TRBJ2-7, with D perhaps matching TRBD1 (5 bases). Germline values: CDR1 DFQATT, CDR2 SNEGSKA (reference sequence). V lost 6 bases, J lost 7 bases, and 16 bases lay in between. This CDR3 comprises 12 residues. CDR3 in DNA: TGCAGTGCCCTAGGGGTCCCAGGGGAGCAGTACTTC. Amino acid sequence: CSALGVPGEQYF.

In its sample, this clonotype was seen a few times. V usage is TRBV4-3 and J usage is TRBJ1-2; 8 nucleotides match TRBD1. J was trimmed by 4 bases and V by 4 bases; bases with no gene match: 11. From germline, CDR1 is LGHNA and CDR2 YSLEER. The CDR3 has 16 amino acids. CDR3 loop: CASSPARTGRTYGYTF. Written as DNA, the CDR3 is TGCGCCAGCAGCCCCGCTCGGACAGGGAGAACCTATGGCTACACCTTC.

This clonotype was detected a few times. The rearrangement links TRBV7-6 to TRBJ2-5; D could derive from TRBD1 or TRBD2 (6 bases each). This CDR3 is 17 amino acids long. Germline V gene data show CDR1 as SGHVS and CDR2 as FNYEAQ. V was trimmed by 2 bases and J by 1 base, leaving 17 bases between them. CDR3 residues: CASSLRSSGALQETQYF. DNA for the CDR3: TGTGCCAGCAGCTTACGTAGTTCGGGGGCCCTCCAAGAGACCCAGTACTTC.

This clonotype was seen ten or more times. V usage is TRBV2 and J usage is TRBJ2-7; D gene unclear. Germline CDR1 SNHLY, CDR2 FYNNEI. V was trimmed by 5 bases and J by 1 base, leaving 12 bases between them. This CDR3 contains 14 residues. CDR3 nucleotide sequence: TGTGCCAGCAGTATCGACTTCAAATCCTACGAGCAGTACTTC. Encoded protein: CASSIDFKSYEQYF.

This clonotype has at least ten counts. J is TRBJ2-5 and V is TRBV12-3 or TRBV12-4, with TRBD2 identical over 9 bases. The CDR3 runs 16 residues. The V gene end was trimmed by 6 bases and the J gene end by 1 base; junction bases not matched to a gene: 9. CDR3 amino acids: CASSQGLAPTQETQYF. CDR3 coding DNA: TGTGCCAGCAGCCAGGGACTAGCCCCGACCCAAGAGACCCAGTACTTC.

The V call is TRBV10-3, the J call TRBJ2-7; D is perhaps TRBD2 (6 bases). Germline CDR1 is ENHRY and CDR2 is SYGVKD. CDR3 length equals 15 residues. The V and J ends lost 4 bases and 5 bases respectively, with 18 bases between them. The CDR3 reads CAISATSSGFHEQYF. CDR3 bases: TGTGCCATCAGTGCAACTAGCAGTGGATTCCACGAGCAGTACTTC.

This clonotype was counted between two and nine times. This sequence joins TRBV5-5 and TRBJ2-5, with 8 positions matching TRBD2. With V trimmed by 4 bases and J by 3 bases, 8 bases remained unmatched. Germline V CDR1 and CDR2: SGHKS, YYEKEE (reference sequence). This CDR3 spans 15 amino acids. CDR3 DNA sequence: TGTGCCAGCAGCCACCCGGGACTAGGGGAAGAGACCCAGTACTTC. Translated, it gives CASSHPGLGEETQYF.

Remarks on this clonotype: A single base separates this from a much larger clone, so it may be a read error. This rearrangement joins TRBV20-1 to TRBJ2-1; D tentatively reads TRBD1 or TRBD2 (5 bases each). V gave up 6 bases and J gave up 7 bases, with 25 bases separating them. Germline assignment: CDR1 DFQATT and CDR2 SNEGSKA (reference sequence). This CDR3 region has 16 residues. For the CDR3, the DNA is TGCAGTGCCCAGACACACGGATGGGGGTTAGGGAATGAGCAGTTCTTC. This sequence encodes CSAQTHGWGLGNEQFF.